This TCR beta chain appears in the sequencing data of a study of tumor-infiltrating lymphocytes in primary liver carcinoma. The overall study: The number of productive TCRbeta reads per sample ranged from roughly 3.65 to 7.13 million and was similar across tissue types.

This clonotype was counted at least ten times. The antigen is undetermined. Study observations and caveats: Significantly larger top-250-clone fractions were found in tumors than in blood (p = 0.039).

From approximately 490 ng total RNA, TCR beta cDNA was generated with a primer in the constant region. A slightly modified ARM-PCR protocol with three nested multiplex PCR rounds produced these TCR beta libraries. The study ran its first two PCR rounds for roughly 9 cycles each, using TRBV1-TRBV30 forward primers and a C-beta reverse primer. TCRdb re-called the multiplex PCR reads with MiXCR, one entry per CDR3 protein. The repertoire holds about 92,000 distinct CDR3 sequences, with about 73% as singletons. Trimming stripped 7 bases from V and 5 bases from J, with 17 bases between. Germline loops: CDR1 SQVTM, CDR2 ANQGSEA. This CDR3 spans 13 amino acids. The study co-extracted DNA and RNA from around 20-30 mg of unsorted bulk tissue. Chronic HBV infection was present in the patients, who were treatment-naive.

The sequenced sample was tumor-adjacent normal liver tissue. The rearrangement joins TRBV29-1 to TRBJ1-1; TRBD1 might be the D (5 bases). This TCR came from a middle-aged man with primary liver carcinoma and hepatitis B virus infection. The CDR3: CSANLRGETEAFF. The CDR3 DNA reads as TGCAGCGCAAACCTTCGGGGGGAAACTGAAGCTTTCTTT.